This TCR beta chain emerged from a study of shared T cell receptors in the human thymus. Only in-frame clones appear in the TCRdb table, and some are missing; sequencing was by immunoSEQ multiplex PCR. Here the sample spans around 730,000 clones, approximately 83% being singletons. The germline gives CDR1 SNHLY, CDR2 FYNNEI. Trimming took off 0 bases at V and 7 bases at J, with 9 bases between the two ends. The CDR3 loop spans 13 amino acids. This same sample was also taken into another study, of human thymus T cells. According to that study: The people who donated were healthy Finnish babies having corrective surgery for congenital heart defects. The source of the thymus tissue was resections taken during corrective heart surgery. Seemingly biased V and J gene usage marked thymic and blood repertoires. What related research reported was that thymic repertoires overlapped highly among unrelated individuals.

The sequenced material came from thymocytes. The genes are TRBV2 and TRBJ1-1; no reliable D call. The source is a girl less than two years old with a congenital heart defect. The CDR3 spells CASSEARVGEAFF. CDR3 DNA sequence: TGTGCCAGCAGTGAAGCGAGGGTTGGTGAAGCTTTCTTT.